These 31 T cell receptor beta chains were all obtained from the same sample, sequenced in a study of blood T cell repertoires in COVID-19. Produced via immunoSEQ multiplex PCR; TCRdb's table is partial and in-frame only. The sample lists some 100,000 clones, nearly 90% occurring once. The sample taken for sequencing was peripheral blood. These receptors were taken from a woman aged 55-69 years with acute or convalescent COVID-19.

This chain links TRBV5-4 with TRBJ1-4; 9 nucleotides line up with TRBD1. The CDR3 has 15 residues. The junction had 8 bases not matched to a gene; V was cut back by 4 bases and J by 7 bases. Germline V lookup: CDR1 SGHNT, CDR2 YYREEE (reference sequence). CDR3 coding DNA: TGTGCCAGCAGCCCGGGACAGGGACGGGGTGAAAAACTGTTTTTT. This translates into CASSPGQGRGEKLFF.

Here the CDR3 reads CASYTLRKQNYGYTF. The CDR3 DNA reads TGTGCCAGCTATACGCTAAGAAAGCAAAACTATGGCTACACCTTC. The rearrangement links TRBV6-5 to TRBJ1-2; D unclear. The CDR3 spans 15 residues. The germline V and J ends were trimmed by 8 bases and 2 bases, with 18 bases remaining between them. Germline loops: CDR1 MNHEY, CDR2 SVGAGI.

The chain joins TRBV6-5 to TRBJ1-2, with TRBD1 matching 8 bases. The CDR3 sequence is 14 residues long. CDR1 and CDR2 (germline): MNHEY, SVGAGI. V lost 1 base and J lost 3; bases outside the gene matches: 1. The CDR3 reads CASSYYRGDYGYTF. CDR3 DNA: TGTGCCAGCAGTTACTACAGGGGGGACTATGGCTACACCTTC.

The chain carries TRBV6-5 and TRBJ1-2, with a weak D call TRBD1 (5 bases). Trimming took 2 bases from V and 4 from J, leaving 17 bases between them. There are 16 residues in the CDR3. CDR1 and CDR2 (germline): MNHEY, SVGAGI. The CDR3 region is CASSYLGAEDPYGYTF. The DNA of the CDR3 is TGTGCCAGCAGTTACCTTGGGGCAGAGGATCCCTATGGCTACACCTTC.

A few counts support this clone. This sequence joins TRBV10-3 and TRBJ1-1, with 8 bases matching TRBD1. This CDR3 is 13 amino acids long. Germline CDR1 reads ENHRY; CDR2 reads SYGVKD. The trim removed 10 bases at V and 3 bases at J, leaving 7 bases unmatched. The CDR3, as DNA: TGTGCCACCAGGGTGGACAGGGACACTGAAGCTTTCTTT. It codes for CATRVDRDTEAFF.

This clone appeared a single time. This CDR3 is CASSRGDIDNEQFF. The CDR3 DNA sequence: TGTGCCAGCAGTCGCGGGGATATCGACAATGAGCAGTTCTTC. The chain is built from TRBV6-5 and TRBJ2-1; D perhaps matches TRBD2 (6 bases). Germline V gene lookup returns CDR1 MNHEY and CDR2 SVGAGI. CDR3 length: 14 amino acids. The germline V and J ends were trimmed by 5 bases and 5 bases, with 13 bases remaining between them.

This chain uses TRBV6-5 with TRBJ1-2, with unresolved D. In germline, CDR1 is MNHEY, CDR2 SVGAGI. V was clipped by 6 bases and J by 4 bases, with 12 bases between them. The CDR3 is made up of 13 amino acids. CDR3 in amino acids: CASRGPLPYGYTF. CDR3 coding DNA: TGTGCCAGCAGGGGCCCACTGCCCTATGGCTACACCTTC.

The chain employs TRBV30 and TRBJ1-1; D is perhaps TRBD1 (6 bases). The CDR3 contains 14 residues. Per germline, CDR1 GTSNPN and CDR2 SVGIG (reference sequence). Trimming took 3 bases from V and 1 from J, leaving 12 bases between them. CDR3 in amino acids: CAWRGGHPNTEAFF. The CDR3 DNA sequence: TGTGCCTGGAGAGGGGGACATCCGAACACTGAAGCTTTCTTT.

This clone was seen a single time. This chain uses TRBV7-8 with TRBJ2-3, with 12 bases lining up with TRBD2. V lost 4 bases to trimming and J lost 6 bases; unmatched junction nucleotides: 11. This CDR3 region has 17 residues. Germline CDR1 reads SGHVS; CDR2 reads FQNEAQ. For the CDR3, the DNA is TGTGCCAGCAGCTCTCGATTGACTAGCGGGAGCCCCGATACGCAGTATTTT. This sequence encodes CASSSRLTSGSPDTQYF.

This rearrangement joins TRBV18 to TRBJ1-3, with a possible D match to TRBD1 (5 bases). The CDR3 totals 16 residues. Trimming removed 3 bases at V and 0 bases at J, with 12 bases between. Germline V lookup: CDR1 KGHSH, CDR2 LQKENI. CDR3 in amino acids: CASSPLDSSSGNTIYF. The CDR3 nucleotides read TGTGCCAGCTCACCGCTCGACAGCAGCTCTGGAAACACCATATATTTT.

A single count supports this clone. This chain uses TRBV29-1 with TRBJ1-2; TRBD1 matches at 7 bases. This CDR3 has 13 amino acids. From germline, CDR1 is SQVTM and CDR2 ANQGSEA. With 6 bases clipped from V and 3 bases from J, the junction kept 7 bases outside the gene matches. The CDR3 protein is CSVVVGGHYGYTF. CDR3 nucleotide sequence: TGCAGCGTGGTCGTAGGGGGCCACTATGGCTACACCTTC.

The J gene is TRBJ1-2, the V gene TRBV10-1; 7 bases are shared with TRBD1. The V and J ends lost 0 bases and 5 bases, in that order; junction bases with no gene match: 9. The CDR3 runs 16 residues. Germline values: CDR1 WNHNN, CDR2 SYGVQD (reference sequence). The CDR3 spells CASSESKRQGRYGYTF. The CDR3 DNA sequence: TGCGCCAGCAGTGAGTCGAAACGACAGGGTAGGTATGGCTACACCTTC.

This sequence joins TRBV30 and TRBJ2-3; 7 bases are shared with TRBD1. The CDR3 sequence is 14 residues long. V gave up 0 bases and J gave up 8 bases; unmatched junction bases: 8. In germline, CDR1 is GTSNPN, CDR2 SVGIG (reference sequence). The CDR3 loop reads CAWSVKGAGGTQYF. The CDR3, as DNA: TGTGCCTGGAGTGTCAAGGGGGCAGGGGGTACGCAGTATTTT.

V gene TRBV3-1 (or the pseudogene TRBV3-2) combines with J gene TRBJ1-2; D not resolved. The germline V and J ends were trimmed by 6 bases and 3 bases, with 8 bases remaining between them. Germline V gene lookup returns CDR1 LGHDT and CDR2 YNNKEL (reference sequence). CDR3 size: 12 residues. In DNA form, the CDR3 reads TGTGCCAGCAGTGGTCTAGACTATGGCTACACCTTC. This translates into CASSGLDYGYTF.

The genes are TRBV6-4 and TRBJ2-1; D is perhaps TRBD2 (6 bases). V shed 4 bases and J shed 10 bases, with 14 bases lying between them. Germline V CDR1 and CDR2: MRHNA, SNTAGT. CDR3 length equals 13 residues. The CDR3 DNA sequence: TGTGCCAGCAGTGCGACTAGAATAAGCGAGCAGTTCTTC. It translates to CASSATRISEQFF.

The V and J genes are TRBV5-1 and TRBJ1-6; no firm D call. Trimming removed 2 bases at V and 5 bases at J, with 8 bases between. Per germline, CDR1 SGHRS and CDR2 YFSETQ. This CDR3 has 14 amino acids. CDR3 region: CASSLGRDNSPLHF. The DNA for the CDR3 is TGCGCCAGCAGCTTAGGGCGGGATAATTCACCCCTCCACTTT. Based on the CDR3 plus reference TRBV5-1 and TRBJ1-6, the full variable domain is KAGVTQTPRYLIKTRGQQVTLSCSPISGHRSVSWYQQTPGQGLQFLFEYFSETQRNKGNFPGRFSGRQFSNSRSEMNVSTLELGDSALYLCASSLGRDNSPLHFGNGTRLTVT.

The CDR3 protein is CASSLVGPQGTEAFF. The CDR3 DNA sequence: TGTGCCAGCAGCTTAGTAGGTCCCCAGGGGACTGAAGCTTTCTTT. The chain couples TRBV7-9 to TRBJ1-1; a possible D gene is TRBD1 (6 bases). V was shortened by 1 base and J by 5 bases, with 14 bases between the two germline ends. The CDR3 contains 15 residues. Germline V gene data show CDR1 as SEHNR and CDR2 as FQNEAQ (reference sequence).

The CDR3 loop reads CATSGSGSYEQYF. CDR3 nucleotide sequence: TGTGCCACCAGCGGGTCAGGGTCTTACGAGCAGTACTTC. V usage is TRBV15 and J usage is TRBJ2-7, with TRBD1 as a possible D gene (5 bases). Germline V gives CDR1 LNHNV, CDR2 YYDKDF (reference sequence). This CDR3 has 13 residues. V was trimmed by 5 bases and J by 4 bases, leaving 12 bases between them.

The chain joins TRBV30 to TRBJ2-3, with D possibly being TRBD1 (5 bases). CDR1 is GTSNPN, CDR2 SVGIG, per germline (reference sequence). The CDR3 consists of 13 residues. V was trimmed by 6 bases and J by 0 bases, leaving 10 bases between them. The CDR3 nucleotides are TGTGCCTGTCTAGGGGATAGCACAGATACGCAGTATTTT. Translating it yields CACLGDSTDTQYF.

The genes are TRBV19 and TRBJ1-5; D remains unclear. Per the germline V gene, CDR1 is LNHDA and CDR2 is SQIVND (reference sequence). This CDR3 is built from 14 residues. The germline V and J ends were trimmed by 1 base and 2 bases, with 6 bases remaining between them. CDR3 protein: CASSIVGGNQPQHF. CDR3 nucleotide sequence: TGTGCCAGTAGTATAGTCGGGGGCAATCAGCCCCAGCATTTT. Full variable domain (rest looked up from reference TRBV19 and TRBJ1-5): DGGITQSPKYLFRKEGQNVTLSCEQNLNHDAMYWYRQDPGQGLRLIYYSQIVNDFQKGDIAEGYSVSREKKESFPLTVTSAQKNPTAFYLCASSIVGGNQPQHFGDGTRLSIL.

This sequence joins TRBV18 and TRBJ1-6, with TRBD1 as a possible D gene (6 bases). The CDR3 is made up of 15 amino acids. Germline V lookup: CDR1 KGHSH, CDR2 LQKENI. V was trimmed by 3 bases and J by 8 bases, leaving 14 bases between them. CDR3 amino acids: CASSPQGLWDSPLHF. The CDR3 DNA reads as TGTGCCAGCTCACCCCAGGGGTTGTGGGATTCACCCCTCCACTTT.

J is TRBJ1-5 and V is TRBV2; D uncertain. The germline V and J ends were trimmed by 4 bases and 6 bases, with 16 bases remaining between them. Germline V lookup: CDR1 SNHLY, CDR2 FYNNEI. The CDR3 loop spans 15 amino acids. In DNA form, the CDR3 reads TGTGCCAGCAGTGCTAGGAATAATTTGGGTCAGCCCCAGCATTTT. Its protein is CASSARNNLGQPQHF. Based on the CDR3 plus reference TRBV2 and TRBJ1-5, the full variable domain is EPEVTQTPSHQVTQMGQEVILRCVPISNHLYFYWYRQILGQKVEFLVSFYNNEISEKSEIFDDQFSVERPDGSNFTLKIRSTKLEDSAMYFCASSARNNLGQPQHFGDGTRLSIL.

The rearrangement uses TRBV12-5 and TRBJ2-1, with 8 bases fitting TRBD1. The length of the CDR3 is 14 residues. The V gene's germline CDR1 is LGHNT and CDR2 FRNRAP. Trimming removed 1 base from V and 7 bases from J; junction bases left unmatched: 3. The CDR3 nucleotides are TGTGCTAGTGGTTTGGATAACAGGGGGAATGAGCAGTTCTTC. Translated, it gives CASGLDNRGNEQFF.

This chain connects TRBV5-1 to TRBJ1-3, with D possibly being TRBD1 (5 bases). From germline, CDR1 is SGHRS and CDR2 YFSETQ. With 1 base removed from V and 3 bases from J, the gap between germline ends came to 23 bases. This CDR3 has 19 residues. CDR3 DNA: TGCGCCAGCAGCTTGAGGGGCCTGGACCTACAAGTCAGTGGAAACACCATATATTTT. This encodes CASSLRGLDLQVSGNTIYF.

Only a few counts were recorded for this clone. J is TRBJ2-1 and V is TRBV3-1 (or the pseudogene TRBV3-2), with 9 bases identical to TRBD2. V shed 3 bases and J 2 bases; nucleotides not matched to a gene: 2. CDR1 is LGHDT and CDR2 is YNNKEL in the germline V gene (reference sequence). The CDR3 extends over 15 amino acids. CDR3 sequence: CASSQTSGPYNEQFF. The DNA of the CDR3 is TGTGCCAGCAGCCAGACTAGCGGCCCCTACAATGAGCAGTTCTTC.

The V gene is TRBV5-1, the J gene TRBJ1-1; D unresolved. The germline gives CDR1 SGHRS, CDR2 YFSETQ. The germline V and J ends were trimmed by 0 bases and 11 bases, with 14 bases remaining between them. The CDR3 runs to 13 residues. In nucleotides, the CDR3 is TGCGCCAGCAGCTTGGACGTTCGGGGTATTGCTTTCTTT. Protein: CASSLDVRGIAFF.

This clone was detected once. V gene TRBV3-1 (or the pseudogene TRBV3-2) combines with J gene TRBJ2-1; 8 nucleotides match TRBD2. Germline CDR1 and CDR2: LGHDT and YNNKEL (reference sequence). The CDR3 loop spans 13 amino acids. Trimming took 6 bases from V and 10 from J; bases not matched to a gene: 8. This CDR3 reads CASRQLSGSEQFF. In DNA, the CDR3 is TGTGCCAGCAGGCAACTCAGCGGGAGCGAGCAGTTCTTC.

The chain is built from TRBV6-1 and TRBJ2-7, with a tentative D call TRBD1 (7 bases). The CDR3 covers 13 residues. Germline loops: CDR1 MNHNS, CDR2 SASEGT. V was pared by 3 bases and J by 7 bases, with 13 bases between. CDR3 sequence: CASSDLQGGEQYV. The CDR3 coding sequence is TGTGCCAGCAGTGATTTGCAGGGGGGAGAGCAGTACGTC.

This clone was seen a handful of times. The chain is built from TRBV9 and TRBJ2-7; D is unclear. This CDR3 contains 15 residues. V lost 0 bases, J lost 2 bases, and 12 bases lay in between. Per germline, CDR1 SGDLS and CDR2 YYNGEE. The CDR3 region is CASSVEPSGPYEQYF. Written as DNA, the CDR3 is TGTGCCAGCAGCGTAGAACCCTCCGGTCCCTACGAGCAGTACTTC.

In this sample, this clone turned up a few times. V is TRBV2 and J is TRBJ2-1; 7 bases agree with TRBD2. The length of the CDR3 is 15 residues. Losses at the gene ends were 2 bases for V and 2 bases for J; bases not matched to a gene: 3. The germline V gene has CDR1 SNHLY and CDR2 FYNNEI. The DNA for the CDR3 is TGTGCCAGCAGTGAACGGCGGGAGACCTACAATGAGCAGTTCTTC. As protein: CASSERRETYNEQFF.

The chain has TRBV3-1 (or the pseudogene TRBV3-2) and TRBJ2-1, with D unclear. The CDR3 spans 14 residues. Trimming took off 3 bases at V and 5 bases at J, with 11 bases between the two ends. Germline CDR1 and CDR2: LGHDT and YNNKEL (reference sequence). The CDR3 region has the DNA TGTGCCAGCAGCCACGGTATTACGAACAATGAGCAGTTCTTC. Its protein product is CASSHGITNNEQFF.